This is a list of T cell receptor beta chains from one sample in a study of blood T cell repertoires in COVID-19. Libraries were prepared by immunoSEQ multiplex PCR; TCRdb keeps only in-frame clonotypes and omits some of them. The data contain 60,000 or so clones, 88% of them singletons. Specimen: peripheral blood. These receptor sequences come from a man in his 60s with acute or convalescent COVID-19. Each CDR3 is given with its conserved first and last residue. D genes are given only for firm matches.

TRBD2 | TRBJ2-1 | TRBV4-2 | CASTPGGLTNEQFF
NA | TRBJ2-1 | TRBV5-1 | CASSLIGENEQFF
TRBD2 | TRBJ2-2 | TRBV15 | CATSRGLAGANTGELFF
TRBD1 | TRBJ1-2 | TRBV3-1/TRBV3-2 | CASSQATGALSYGYTF
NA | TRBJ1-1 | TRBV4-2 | CASSQGDSTEAFF
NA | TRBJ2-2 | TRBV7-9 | CASTPGIGLYNTGELFF
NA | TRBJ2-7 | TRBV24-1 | CATSTGYEQYF
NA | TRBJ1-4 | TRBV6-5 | CASSYFQGGEKLFF
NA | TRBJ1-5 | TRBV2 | CASSEIRDYSNQPQHF
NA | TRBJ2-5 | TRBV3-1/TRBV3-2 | CASSQYSANSETQYF
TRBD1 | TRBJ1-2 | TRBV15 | CATRGTGRSAGYTF
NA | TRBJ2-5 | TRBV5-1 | CASSFRGNQETQYF
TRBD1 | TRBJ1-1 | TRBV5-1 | CASSPVTGGTEAFF
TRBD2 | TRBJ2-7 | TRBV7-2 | CASSLGVAGQYYEQYF
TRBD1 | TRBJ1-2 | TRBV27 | CASSRGDSTYGYTF
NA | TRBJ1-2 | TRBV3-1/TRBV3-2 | CASSQDAAVGYGYTF
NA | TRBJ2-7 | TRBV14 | CASSQRLANTYEQYF
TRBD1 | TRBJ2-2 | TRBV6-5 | CAGRWTGANTGELFF
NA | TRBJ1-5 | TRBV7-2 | CASSPSWGRAWQPQHF
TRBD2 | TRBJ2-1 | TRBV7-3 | CASSLLAGGGGEQFF
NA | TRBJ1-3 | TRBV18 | CASSPSGTGNTIYF
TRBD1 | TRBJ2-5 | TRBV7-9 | CASSLGQGGTQYF
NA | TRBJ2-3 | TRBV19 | CASTTGQGTDTQYF
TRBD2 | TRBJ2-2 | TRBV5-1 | CASSLVRGGTGELFF
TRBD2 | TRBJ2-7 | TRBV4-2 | CASSQDPGGPNEQYF
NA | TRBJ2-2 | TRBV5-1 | CASSFNRLAMNTGELFF
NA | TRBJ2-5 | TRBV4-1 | CASSQAETQYF
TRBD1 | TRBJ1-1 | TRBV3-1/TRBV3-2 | CASSPPGTENTEAFF
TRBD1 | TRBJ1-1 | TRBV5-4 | CASSLPQGGGTEAFF